The clone carrying this TCR beta chain was detected a few times. Its target is not known. The CDR3 totals 16 residues. Unmatched junction bases numbered 6, after V lost 1 base and J lost 3 bases. Germline V gene sequence: CDR1 SGHRS, CDR2 YFSETQ. This sample's RNA came from whole unsorted tissue. TCRbeta libraries were built with three rounds of nested PCR, modified from ARM-PCR. TCRdb reprocessed the multiplex PCR reads with MiXCR, giving one entry per CDR3 protein. This sample has tens of thousands of distinct CDR3 sequences, with roughly 60% found just once. This sample was included in a study of tumor and adjacent non-tumor tissue in lung cancer. On the study more broadly: Patients were aged roughly 30 to 76, 9 to 10 men and roughly 5 women, stage I to III.

Study-level results: Shorter survival was associated with higher TCR diversity in tumors. Tumor repertoires had a smaller top 100 clone share than normal lung.

What was sequenced was lung tumor tissue. The chain recombines TRBV5-1 with TRBJ2-5; the match to TRBD1 covers 10 bases. The receptor was derived from a man aged 50-59 years with non-small cell lung cancer. This chain's CDR3 is CASSLWGQGPEETQYF. The CDR3 DNA reads TGCGCCAGCAGCTTGTGGGGACAGGGGCCGGAAGAGACCCAGTACTTC. The full variable domain, rest sourced from reference TRBV5-1 and TRBJ2-5, is KAGVTQTPRYLIKTRGQQVTLSCSPISGHRSVSWYQQTPGQGLQFLFEYFSETQRNKGNFPGRFSGRQFSNSRSEMNVSTLELGDSALYLCASSLWGQGPEETQYFGPGTRLLVL.